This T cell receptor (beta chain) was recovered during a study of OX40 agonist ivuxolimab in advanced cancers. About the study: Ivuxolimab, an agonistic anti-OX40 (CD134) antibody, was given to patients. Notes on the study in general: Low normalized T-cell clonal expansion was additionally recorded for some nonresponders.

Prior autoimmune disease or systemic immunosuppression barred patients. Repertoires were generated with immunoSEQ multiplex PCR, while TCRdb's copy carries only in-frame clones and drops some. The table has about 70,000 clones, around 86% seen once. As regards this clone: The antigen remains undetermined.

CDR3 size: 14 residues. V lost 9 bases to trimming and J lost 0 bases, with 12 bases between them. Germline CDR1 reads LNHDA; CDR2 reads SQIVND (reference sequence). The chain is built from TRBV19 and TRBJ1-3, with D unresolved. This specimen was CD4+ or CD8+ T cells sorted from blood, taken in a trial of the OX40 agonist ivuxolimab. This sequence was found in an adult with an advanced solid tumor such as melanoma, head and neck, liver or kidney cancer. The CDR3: CASPRMSSGNTIYF. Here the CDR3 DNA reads TGTGCCAGCCCCAGAATGAGCTCTGGAAACACCATATATTTT. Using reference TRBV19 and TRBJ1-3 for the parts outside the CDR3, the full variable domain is DGGITQSPKYLFRKEGQNVTLSCEQNLNHDAMYWYRQDPGQGLRLIYYSQIVNDFQKGDIAEGYSVSREKKESFPLTVTSAQKNPTAFYLCASPRMSSGNTIYFGEGSWLTVV.